These 32 T cell receptor beta chains were all obtained from the same sample, sequenced in a study of T cell responses to AZD1222 COVID-19 vaccine. Sequencing used immunoSEQ multiplex PCR; TCRdb keeps in-frame clones, though not all of them. The repertoire holds 75,000 to 100,000 clones, with around 90% as singletons. Sequencing used peripheral blood, obtained on day 0 of AZD1222 vaccination. The receptors originated from an adult in good health.

The genes are TRBV28 and TRBJ2-7; no firm D call. The CDR3 runs 13 residues. Per germline, CDR1 MDHEN and CDR2 SYDVKM. V was shortened by 8 bases and J by 6 bases, with 17 bases between the two germline ends. As DNA, the CDR3 is TGTGCCAGCGTGAGTACGCGCCCGCTCGAGCAGTACTTC. The encoded protein is CASVSTRPLEQYF.

The chain has TRBV10-3 and TRBJ2-1; D is possibly TRBD1 (5 bases). Germline loops: CDR1 ENHRY, CDR2 SYGVKD. There are 13 residues in the CDR3. The V end lost 4 bases, the J end lost 10 bases, and 14 bases lay between the germline ends. CDR3 sequence (DNA): TGTGCCATCAGTGGGGGCCTACAGATCGAGCAGTTCTTC. Protein sequence: CAISGGLQIEQFF.

The gene calls are TRBV7-8 and TRBJ1-5; 8 bases fit TRBD1. After removal of 5 bases from V and 6 bases from J, the junction contained 6 bases not matched to a gene. CDR1 and CDR2 from the germline V gene are SGHVS and FQNEAQ. The CDR3 contains 14 residues. The CDR3 sequence is CASSPDRVGQPQHF. CDR3 nucleotide sequence: TGTGCCAGCAGCCCGGACAGGGTCGGTCAGCCCCAGCATTTT.

The chain couples TRBV4-3 to TRBJ1-5; maybe TRBD1 (6 bases). Germline CDR1 is LGHNA and CDR2 is YSLEER. V dropped 2 bases and J dropped 3 bases, with 14 bases sitting between them. This CDR3 region has 16 residues. CDR3: CASSQRGPPNNQPQHF. The CDR3 bases are TGCGCCAGCAGCCAACGGGGGCCGCCTAACAATCAGCCCCAGCATTTT.

This chain joins TRBV28 and TRBJ1-2; TRBD1 matches 11 bases. Germline trimming cut 6 bases from V and 5 bases from J; bases unmatched to any gene: 5. The CDR3 consists of 14 residues. Per germline, CDR1 MDHEN and CDR2 SYDVKM. CDR3 in DNA: TGTGCCAGCAGCCTTGGACAGGGGGCATATGGCTACACCTTC. It encodes CASSLGQGAYGYTF.

This chain connects TRBV6-1 to TRBJ2-1; D assignment may be TRBD1 or TRBD2 (5 bases each). The CDR3 loop spans 16 amino acids. Trimming shortened V by 3 bases and J by 7 bases, and 19 bases separated the two germline ends. In germline, CDR1 is MNHNS, CDR2 SASEGT. The CDR3 region is CASSDMGRRLANEQFF. As DNA, the CDR3 is TGTGCCAGCAGTGACATGGGGCGGCGGCTAGCTAATGAGCAGTTCTTC.

The gene calls are TRBV10-3 and TRBJ1-1, with a tentative D call TRBD1 (5 bases). Trimming took off 7 bases at V and 0 bases at J, with 9 bases between the two ends. Germline CDR1 reads ENHRY; CDR2 reads SYGVKD. The CDR3 is 13 residues long. DNA of the CDR3: TGTGCCATCAATGGACAAATGAACACTGAAGCTTTCTTT. Residues: CAINGQMNTEAFF.

The J gene is TRBJ1-1, the V gene TRBV7-3; tentatively, D is TRBD1 (5 bases). Germline lookup yields CDR1 SGHTA and CDR2 FQGTGA. The CDR3 runs to 13 residues. Deletions cut 4 bases from V and 5 bases from J, with 11 bases between. This CDR3 reads CASSSARGTEAFF. The CDR3 DNA reads TGTGCCAGCAGCTCCGCCCGGGGGACTGAAGCTTTCTTT. The complete variable domain, with remaining parts taken from reference TRBV7-3 and TRBJ1-1, reads GAGVSQTPSNKVTEKGKYVELRCDPISGHTALYWYRQSLGQGPEFLIYFQGTGAADDSGLPNDRFFAVRPEGSVSTLKIQRTERGDSAVYLCASSSARGTEAFFGQGTRLTVV.

The chain links TRBV11-2 to TRBJ2-5; possibly TRBD1 for D (5 bases). CDR3 length equals 13 residues. Trimming pared 3 bases from V and 5 bases from J, leaving 10 bases between. Germline CDR1 and CDR2: SGHAT and FQNNGV. CDR3 bases: TGTGCCAGCAGCTTTAGGGGTTGGGAGACCCAGTACTTC. Protein product: CASSFRGWETQYF.

This chain joins TRBV19 and TRBJ2-1; D not certain. CDR3 length equals 16 residues. In germline, CDR1 is LNHDA, CDR2 SQIVND (reference sequence). Trimming shortened V by 3 bases and J by 7 bases, and 19 bases separated the two germline ends. CDR3: CASSINGVGYGNEQFF. DNA of the CDR3: TGTGCCAGTAGTATCAATGGAGTCGGATATGGTAATGAGCAGTTCTTC.

The chain's CDR3 is CSVVDREFATNEKLFF. CDR3 nucleotides: TGCAGCGTGGTGGACAGGGAGTTTGCAACTAATGAAAAACTGTTTTTT. V is TRBV29-1 and J is TRBJ1-4, with 8 positions matching TRBD1. V was clipped by 6 bases and J by 0 bases; unmatched bases: 9. Germline CDR1 is SQVTM and CDR2 is ANQGSEA. This CDR3 is 16 amino acids long. The full variable domain, with the rest looked up from reference TRBV29-1 and TRBJ1-4, is SAVISQKPSRDICQRGTSLTIQCQVDSQVTMMFWYRQQPGQSLTLIATANQGSEATYESGFVIDKFPISRPNLTFSTLTVSNMSPEDSSIYLCSVVDREFATNEKLFFGSGTQLSVL.

V and J are TRBV28 and TRBJ1-1, with D hard to call. The germline CDR1 and CDR2 sequences are MDHEN and SYDVKM. The V and J ends lost 7 bases and 7 bases respectively, with 10 bases between them. This CDR3 is built from 11 residues. CDR3 protein: CASTLVGEAFF. In nucleotides, the CDR3 is TGTGCCAGCACCTTGGTAGGTGAAGCTTTCTTT.

V gene TRBV18 combines with J gene TRBJ1-5; TRBD1 is a possible D gene (5 bases). The V end lost 0 bases, the J end lost 4 bases, and 10 bases lay between the germline ends. This CDR3 region has 15 residues. Germline V gene data show CDR1 as KGHSH and CDR2 as LQKENI. CDR3 sequence (DNA): TGTGCCAGCTCACCACCGGGGACTGGTAATCAGCCCCAGCATTTT. Translating it yields CASSPPGTGNQPQHF.

The CDR3 reads CAWRTSGRYEQYF. CDR3 DNA sequence: TGTGCCTGGAGGACTAGCGGGAGGTACGAGCAGTACTTC. This chain uses TRBV30 with TRBJ2-7, with TRBD2 matching over 13 bases. Germline trimming cut 3 bases from V and 4 bases from J; bases unmatched to any gene: 0. The germline gives CDR1 GTSNPN, CDR2 SVGIG (reference sequence). The CDR3 totals 13 residues.

V gene TRBV5-1 combines with J gene TRBJ2-1; TRBD1 agrees at 9 bases. Germline V gives CDR1 SGHRS, CDR2 YFSETQ. With 7 bases clipped from V and 4 bases from J, the junction kept 12 bases outside the gene matches. The CDR3 has 16 amino acids. CDR3 in amino acids: CASRDPTGGWYNEQFF. In nucleotides, the CDR3 is TGCGCCAGCCGCGATCCCACAGGGGGCTGGTACAATGAGCAGTTCTTC.

Turning to this clone: Other DNA sequences in this specimen translate into the identical CDR3. The chain employs TRBV28 and TRBJ1-5; 7 bases fit TRBD1. This CDR3 comprises 12 residues. V was clipped by 9 bases and J by 4 bases; unmatched bases: 3. Germline CDR1 reads MDHEN; CDR2 reads SYDVKM. The CDR3 reads CASSGGNQPQHF. CDR3 DNA: TGTGCCAGTTCAGGGGGAAATCAGCCCCAGCATTTT.

This chain connects TRBV4-2 to TRBJ1-5; a weak D match, TRBD1 (6 bases). The germline V and J ends were trimmed by 0 bases and 9 bases, with 15 bases remaining between them. Per germline, CDR1 LGHNA and CDR2 YNFKEQ. CDR3 length: 15 amino acids. The CDR3 loop reads CASSQDMGGGWPQHF. CDR3 DNA sequence: TGTGCCAGCAGCCAAGATATGGGGGGCGGGTGGCCCCAGCATTTT.

The CDR3 is CAWSRYRGRGYGYTF. Here the CDR3 DNA reads TGTGCCTGGAGCCGTTACAGGGGGCGCGGCTATGGCTACACCTTC. The chain combines TRBV30 with TRBJ1-2; 9 bases fit TRBD1. In germline, CDR1 is GTSNPN, CDR2 SVGIG (reference sequence). The V segment lost 3 bases and the J segment 4 bases; nucleotides outside the gene matches: 9. CDR3 length equals 15 residues.

In nucleotides, the CDR3 is TGTGCCAGCAGTGGACAGAGCTTCACTGAAGCTTTCTTT. Translation gives CASSGQSFTEAFF. The genes are TRBV5-4 and TRBJ1-1; possibly TRBD1 for D (6 bases). V gave up 5 bases and J gave up 4 bases, with 12 bases separating them. Germline CDR1 reads SGHNT; CDR2 reads YYREEE (reference sequence). The CDR3 is 13 amino acids.

This clone appeared a few times. The chain has TRBV24-1 and TRBJ1-1, with TRBD1 as a possible D gene (5 bases). CDR1 and CDR2 from the germline V gene are KGHDR and SFDVKD. V gave up 7 bases and J gave up 0 bases, with 11 bases separating them. The CDR3 has 14 residues. The CDR3 is CATREGPLNTEAFF. Written as DNA, the CDR3 is TGTGCCACCAGGGAGGGACCCCTGAACACTGAAGCTTTCTTT.

J is TRBJ1-4 and V is TRBV11-2, with D perhaps matching TRBD1 (6 bases). Germline loops: CDR1 SGHAT, CDR2 FQNNGV. The CDR3 runs to 16 residues. V lost 5 bases to trimming and J lost 7 bases, with 20 bases between them. The CDR3: CASSPGVTGKGEKLFF. In DNA form, the CDR3 reads TGTGCCAGCAGCCCAGGCGTCACAGGGAAGGGTGAAAAACTGTTTTTT.

V and J are TRBV7-3 and TRBJ2-1, with TRBD2 identical over 8 bases. Germline CDR1 and CDR2: SGHTA and FQGTGA. CDR3 size: 15 residues. J gave up 8 bases and V 1 base, and 7 bases lay outside the gene matches. The CDR3 DNA reads as TGTGCCAGCAGCTTAAATGCGGGAGGAGGGGATGAGCAGTTCTTC. Translated: CASSLNAGGGDEQFF.

The chain employs TRBV7-9 and TRBJ1-4; a possible D gene is TRBD1 (5 bases). Germline-derived CDR1 and CDR2 are SEHNR and FQNEAQ (reference sequence). Trimming took 5 bases from V and 8 from J, leaving 18 bases between them. This CDR3 is built from 15 residues. DNA of the CDR3: TGTGCCAGCAGCCCACCGAGGCCCGGGGACGAAAAACTGTTTTTT. It encodes CASSPPRPGDEKLFF.

This chain connects TRBV7-9 to TRBJ1-2; D is undetermined. V lost 1 base and J lost 8, with 8 bases in between. The CDR3 runs 12 residues. CDR1 SEHNR and CDR2 FQNEAQ come from the germline V gene (reference sequence). CDR3: CASSLGFQGYTF. The CDR3 coding sequence is TGTGCCAGCAGCTTAGGATTTCAGGGCTACACCTTC.

The chain combines TRBV7-8 with TRBJ1-5; D possibly corresponds to TRBD1 (5 bases). Germline-derived CDR1 and CDR2 are SGHVS and FQNEAQ. CDR3 length: 15 amino acids. V was clipped by 10 bases and J by 4 bases, with 20 bases between them. The CDR3 loop is CATRRDTGDNQPQHF. CDR3 nucleotide sequence: TGTGCCACTAGGAGAGACACAGGCGATAATCAGCCCCAGCATTTT.

V usage is TRBV11-2 and J usage is TRBJ2-3, with unresolved D. The ends were cut back, 5 bases at V and 1 base at J, with 10 bases in the middle. Germline-derived CDR1 and CDR2 are SGHAT and FQNNGV. The CDR3 is 14 residues long. In DNA, the CDR3 is TGTGCCAGCAGCCCTAGAGGCCGCACAGATACGCAGTATTTT. It encodes CASSPRGRTDTQYF.

The genes are TRBV19 and TRBJ1-1; 7 positions match TRBD1. Germline-derived CDR1 and CDR2 are LNHDA and SQIVND (reference sequence). J lost 1 base, V lost 7 bases, and 15 bases had no gene match. This CDR3 region has 17 residues. For the CDR3, the DNA is TGTGCCAGTAACAATATAGGACAGGCGAGGCAGAACACTGAAGCTTTCTTT. Protein: CASNNIGQARQNTEAFF.

The rearrangement uses TRBV11-3 and TRBJ2-1; 7 bases line up with TRBD2. CDR1 is SGHNT and CDR2 is YENEEA in the germline V gene. Trimming at V came to 1 base and at J to 10 bases, leaving 4 bases not matched to a gene. CDR3 length: 13 residues. This CDR3 is CASSLVQGGEQFF. In DNA form, the CDR3 reads TGTGCCAGCAGCTTAGTTCAGGGAGGGGAGCAGTTCTTC.

The chain employs TRBV10-3 and TRBJ1-1, with a weak D call TRBD1 (5 bases). Trimming took off 4 bases at V and 6 bases at J, with 21 bases between the two ends. CDR1 is ENHRY, CDR2 SYGVKD, per germline. The CDR3 is 16 amino acids. In DNA form, the CDR3 reads TGTGCCATCAGTGGGGGGTGGCAGGGAGAGTTAGCTGAAGCTTTCTTT. Translating it yields CAISGGWQGELAEAFF.

The chain is built from TRBV11-2 and TRBJ2-7, with D unclear. The CDR3 is made up of 16 amino acids. Per the germline V gene, CDR1 is SGHAT and CDR2 is FQNNGV. Trimming stripped 3 bases from V and 4 bases from J, with 19 bases between. The CDR3 loop reads CASSFNRAETFYEQYF. The CDR3 DNA reads TGTGCCAGCAGCTTCAACCGGGCCGAAACATTTTACGAGCAGTACTTC.

The J gene is TRBJ1-1, the V gene TRBV7-8; 7 bases line up with TRBD1. This CDR3 region has 14 residues. The ends lost 1 base at V and 11 bases at J; junction bases unmatched: 10. Germline CDR1 SGHVS, CDR2 FQNEAQ. The CDR3 loop is CASSLGVGGRWAFF. The CDR3 coding sequence is TGTGCCAGCAGCTTAGGAGTAGGGGGCCGGTGGGCTTTCTTT.

The chain links TRBV25-1 to TRBJ2-1, with TRBD2 matching over 8 bases. The germline V gene encodes CDR1 MGHDK and CDR2 SYGVNS. The CDR3 is 12 amino acids. The V gene end was trimmed by 8 bases and the J gene end by 7 bases; junction bases not matched to a gene: 4. DNA of the CDR3: TGTGCCAGCCAGAGCGGGAGTAATGAGCAGTTCTTC. Amino acids: CASQSGSNEQFF.